The present TCR beta chain was sequenced within a study of PD-L1 blockade in urothelial cancer. Study observations and caveats: Tumor-associated clones in blood expanded more at 3 weeks in durable-benefit patients.

Each PCR contained spiked-in synthetic TCR analog templates. Method: immunoSEQ multiplex PCR; TCRdb's copy keeps in-frame clones and lacks some. Of 130,000 or so clones in the sample, approximately 84% were seen once. Time point denoted: pretreatment peripheral blood. As regards this clone: Its target is not known.

Germline trimming cut 6 bases from V and 4 bases from J; bases unmatched to any gene: 4. This CDR3 is built from 14 residues. The germline gives CDR1 MNHEY, CDR2 SVGAGI. The chain uses TRBV6-5 and TRBJ1-2; 11 bases match TRBD1. This receptor was identified in a man aged 45-65 years with urothelial cancer. The sequencing here drew on PBMCs, taken around atezolizumab (anti-PD-L1) treatment. Here the CDR3 reads CASSRTGGAYGYTF. CDR3 sequence (DNA): TGTGCCAGCAGCCGGACAGGGGGCGCCTATGGCTACACCTTC.